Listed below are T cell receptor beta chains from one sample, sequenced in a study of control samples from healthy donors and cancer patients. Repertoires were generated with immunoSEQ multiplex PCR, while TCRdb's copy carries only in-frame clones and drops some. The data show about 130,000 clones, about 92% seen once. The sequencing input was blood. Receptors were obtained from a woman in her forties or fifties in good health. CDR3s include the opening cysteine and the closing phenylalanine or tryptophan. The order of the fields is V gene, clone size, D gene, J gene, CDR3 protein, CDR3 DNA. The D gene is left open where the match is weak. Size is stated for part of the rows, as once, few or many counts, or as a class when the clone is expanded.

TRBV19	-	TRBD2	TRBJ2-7	CASGGLAGGEQYF	TGTGCCAGCGGGGGACTAGCGGGAGGCGAGCAGTACTTC
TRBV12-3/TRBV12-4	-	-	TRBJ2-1	CASSLAPHEQFF	TGTGCCAGCAGTTTAGCCCCCCATGAGCAGTTCTTC
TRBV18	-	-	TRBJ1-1	CASSPIPPEGDTEAFF	TGTGCCAGCTCACCAATACCCCCGGAAGGGGACACTGAAGCTTTCTTT
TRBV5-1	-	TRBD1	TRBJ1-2	CASSWTGEIPLNYGYTF	TGCGCCAGCAGCTGGACAGGAGAAATCCCGCTGAACTATGGCTACACCTTC
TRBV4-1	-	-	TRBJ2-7	CASSYKIGPGRISYEQYF	TGCGCCAGCAGCTACAAGATTGGGCCTGGGCGAATCTCCTACGAGCAGTACTTC
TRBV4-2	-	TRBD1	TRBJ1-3	CASSQDAQGGTGESGNTIYF	TGTGCCAGCAGCCAAGATGCCCAAGGTGGAACAGGGGAATCTGGAAACACCATATATTTT
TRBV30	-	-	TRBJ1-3	CAWKLGNTIYF	TGTGCCTGGAAATTAGGAAACACCATATATTTT
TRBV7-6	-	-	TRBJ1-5	CASSLGAGYSNQPQHF	TGTGCCAGCAGCTTAGGGGCAGGGTATAGCAATCAGCCCCAGCATTTT
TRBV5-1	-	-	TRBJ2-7	CASSLDGRGNEQYF	TGCGCCAGCAGCTTGGACGGGAGAGGAAACGAGCAGTACTTC
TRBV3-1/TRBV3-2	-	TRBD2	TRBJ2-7	CASSPGGEGKQYF	TGTGCCAGCAGCCCCGGGGGGGAGGGGAAGCAGTACTTC
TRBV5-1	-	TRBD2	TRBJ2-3	CASSPRVGWREVADTQYF	TGCGCCAGCAGCCCCCGGGTGGGCTGGCGGGAGGTGGCAGATACGCAGTATTTT
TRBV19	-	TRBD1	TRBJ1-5	CASGTVQHF	TGTGCCAGTGGGACAGTCCAGCATTTT
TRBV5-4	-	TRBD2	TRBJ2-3	CASSGGTSLRSDTQYF	TGTGCCAGCAGCGGCGGGACTAGCTTACGATCAGATACGCAGTATTTT
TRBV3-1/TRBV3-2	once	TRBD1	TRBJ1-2	CASSQDGLRQGSYGYTF	TGTGCCAGCAGCCAAGATGGTTTGAGACAGGGATCCTATGGCTACACCTTC
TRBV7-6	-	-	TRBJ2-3	CASTPYDADTQYF	TGTGCCAGCACGCCTTACGACGCAGATACGCAGTATTTT
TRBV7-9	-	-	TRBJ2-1	CASSLEWSVGGSYNEQFF	TGTGCCAGCAGCTTAGAATGGTCGGTAGGGGGCTCCTACAATGAGCAGTTCTTC
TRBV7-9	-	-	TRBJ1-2	CASSLGGALYGYTF	TGTGCCAGCAGCTTAGGGGGGGCCCTCTATGGCTACACCTTC
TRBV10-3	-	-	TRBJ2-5	CATGTEETQYF	TGTGCCACCGGGACCGAAGAGACCCAGTACTTC
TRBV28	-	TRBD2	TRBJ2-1	CASSFLGGRAVGNEQFF	TGTGCCAGCAGTTTTTTAGGTGGGAGGGCCGTCGGCAATGAGCAGTTCTTC
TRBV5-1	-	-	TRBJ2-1	CASSPGPASRYYNEQFF	TGCGCCAGCAGCCCAGGGCCCGCCAGCCGTTACTACAATGAGCAGTTCTTC
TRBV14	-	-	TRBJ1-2	CASSSHSLGGYTF	TGTGCCAGCAGCTCACACAGCCTGGGTGGCTACACCTTC
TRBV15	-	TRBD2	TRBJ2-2	CATSSGGSFTGELFF	TGTGCCACCAGCAGCGGGGGGTCTTTCACCGGGGAGCTGTTTTTT
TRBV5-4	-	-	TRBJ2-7	CASSWDTYEQYF	TGTGCCAGCAGCTGGGACACCTACGAGCAGTACTTC
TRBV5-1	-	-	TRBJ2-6	CASSTGTPVSGANVLTF	TGCGCCAGCAGCACAGGGACACCAGTCTCTGGGGCCAACGTCCTGACTTTC
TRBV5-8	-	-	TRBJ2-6	CASSPFLTGANVLTF	TGTGCCAGCAGCCCTTTTCTCACTGGGGCCAACGTCCTGACTTTC
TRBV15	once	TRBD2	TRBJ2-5	CATSRDLAGGETQYF	TGTGCCACCAGCAGAGATCTTGCGGGAGGAGAGACCCAGTACTTC
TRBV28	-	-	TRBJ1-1	CASRSGGAVNTEAFF	TGTGCCAGCAGATCAGGTGGGGCGGTGAACACTGAAGCTTTCTTT
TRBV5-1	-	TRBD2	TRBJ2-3	CASSPSGRVTDTQYF	TGCGCCAGCAGTCCTAGCGGGAGGGTCACAGATACGCAGTATTTT
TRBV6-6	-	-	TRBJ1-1	CASSSAAGAMAEAFF	TGTGCCAGCAGTTCCGCGGCTGGAGCGATGGCTGAAGCTTTCTTT
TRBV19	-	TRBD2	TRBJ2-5	CASSSPSWASGRGSNQETQYF	TGTGCCAGTAGTAGTCCCTCCTGGGCTAGCGGGAGAGGATCAAACCAAGAGACCCAGTACTTC
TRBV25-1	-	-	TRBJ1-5	CASSASGNQPQHF	TGTGCCAGCAGTGCTTCAGGGAATCAGCCCCAGCATTTT
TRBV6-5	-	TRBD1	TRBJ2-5	CASNRDRDQETQYF	TGTGCCAGCAACCGGGACAGGGACCAAGAGACCCAGTACTTC
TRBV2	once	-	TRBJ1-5	CASSEGRGSNQPQHF	TGTGCCAGCAGTGAAGGCAGGGGCAGTAATCAGCCCCAGCATTTT
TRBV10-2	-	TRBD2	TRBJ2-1	CASSKVAGHEQFF	TGCGCCAGCAGTAAGGTAGCGGGCCATGAGCAGTTCTTC
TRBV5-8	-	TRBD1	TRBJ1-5	CASSLEPPGQGYAQPQHF	TGTGCCAGCAGCTTGGAGCCCCCGGGACAGGGGTACGCACAGCCCCAGCATTTT
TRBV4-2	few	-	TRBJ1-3	CASSQDRYRVSSGNTIYF	TGTGCCAGCAGCCAAGATCGGTACAGGGTAAGCTCTGGAAACACCATATATTTT
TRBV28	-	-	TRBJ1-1	CASSSITGPSEAFF	TGTGCCAGCAGTTCCATAACAGGGCCTTCTGAAGCTTTCTTT
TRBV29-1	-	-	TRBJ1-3	CSVVPVEANSGNTIYF	TGCAGCGTTGTGCCCGTGGAGGCGAACTCTGGAAACACCATATATTTT
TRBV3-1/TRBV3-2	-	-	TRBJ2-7	CASSQEGGRNEQYF	TGTGCCAGCAGCCAAGAAGGGGGGCGAAACGAGCAGTACTTC